The sequence of this T cell receptor (beta chain) was determined in a study of regulatory T cells in long-lasting Graves disease (dated by TCRdb to about 2021). Background for the entire study: Antithyroid drugs had been taken for less than 3 months by newly diagnosed Graves' disease patients. This study used TCR sequencing and RNA sequencing of peripheral blood to compare persistent Graves' disease patients against newly diagnosed Graves' disease patients. The study was conducted in China and was registered as a clinical trial. TCR sequencing covered some 13 persistent and approximately 20 newly diagnosed Graves' disease patients, around 33 samples in total.

This specimen's time point label, per the study, means: newly diagnosed GD, antithyroid drugs for less than 3 months. For both TCR sequencing and RNA sequencing, RNA was extracted from PBMCs in TRIzol. Graves' disease was diagnosed according to American Thyroid Association guidelines. Patients for the study were recruited at an endocrinology department in Xi'an, China. Each patient gave 7.5 to 10 milliliters of peripheral blood, collected in an EDTA anticoagulant tube. PBMCs were isolated by Ficoll Paque Plus density gradient separation without further T cell sorting. RNA quality was checked with an Agilent 2100 Bioanalyzer and agarose gel, and concentration with a NanoDrop 2000. The receptor library was made with multiplex PCR. The listed sequencing device is Illumina HiSeq 4000. TCR beta libraries were built with iRepertoire HTBI primers and Arm-PCR amplification of CDR3 regions. Gel purification was performed on PCR products prior to sequencing. The original pipeline was this. A total of fewer than 80 TRBV and under 15 TRBJ segments were identified across samples and were used for gene usage analysis of CDR3 amino acid clonotypes. COPE and FqMerger were used to merge the filtered high-quality paired reads into contigs. Contigs were aligned with BLAST to IMGT TRBV, TRBD and TRBJ reference genes, and CDR3 was defined per IMGT. Clonotypes above 0.1% frequency were classified as highly expanded clones. Shannon entropy served as the measure of repertoire diversity, while the Gini coefficient captured V-J evenness. Public clonotypes were defined as clonotypes shared by more than one individual. Starting from the raw public reads, TCRdb applied fastp trimming at Q25, assembled clones with MiXCR and retained in-frame beta chains. Entries are consolidated by CDR3 protein sequence, retaining the most common genes and DNA. These V and J calls are TCRdb output, not the study's own analysis. The sample data list 530,000 or so distinct CDR3 sequences, and approximately 13% of these were observed just once. The top ten hold roughly 10% of the sample.

The germline V gene gives CDR1 as SQVTM and CDR2 as ANQGSEA. The CDR3 runs 13 residues from the cysteine to the phenylalanine. The sequence is cut down to CDR3 DNA, 39 bases in frame from base 1. V is reduced by 3 bases and J by 4 bases, leaving a spacing of 10 bases between them. Results and caveats for the whole study, not just this receptor: More public clonotypes were shared among persistent patients (roughly 2,900) than among newly diagnosed patients (more than 950). TRBV28, TRBJ1-2 and TRBJ2-5 were preferentially used in persistent disease, while TRBV20-1 and TRBJ2-1 were favored in newly diagnosed disease. Lower TCR Shannon entropy and fewer highly expanded clones were observed in persistent Graves' disease patients than in newly diagnosed patients, which suggested clonal expansion. Because the primary lesion, thyroid tissue, could not be accessed, the study looked at peripheral blood alone. The authors noted that the small sample size was a limitation that may lower accuracy. Sequencing and analysis were restricted to the TCR beta chain.

This clonotype was seen repeatedly, ten times or more. Its antigen is currently not known. Base qualities are not at hand, and no much larger clone is one base apart. These data were also filed under a second study, of T cells in Graves' hyperthyroidism and ophthalmopathy. The second paper states: A patient counted as having stable Graves' hyperthyroidism if no progression to ophthalmopathy occurred over 18 months of follow-up. Hyperthyroidism patients were newly diagnosed, had a disease duration of under 2 months, and were aged 18 to 65 years. Any patient with an uncontrolled infection, another autoimmune disease, pregnancy or lactation was excluded. Diagnoses were based on clinical symptoms, serum thyroxine and TRAb, thyroid ultrasound and orbital computed tomography. The first round of RT-PCR for the TCR CDR3 was performed with the HTBI primer set and the Qiagen OneStep RT-PCR kit. Most expanded thyroid clonotypes (frequency above 0.001) were also detected in blood, a finding suggesting that blood repertoires may reflect thyroid immune responses. In cross-validation, a model built on a 13 V-J signature told ophthalmopathy apart from stable hyperthyroidism with about 90% sensitivity and 81% to 82% specificity, and in testing the same model reached 80%/75%. In validation, the model predicted progression to ophthalmopathy a median of 6.5 months before onset, with about 67% sensitivity and roughly 77% specificity. A discovery cohort of about a hundred patients, 43 with Graves' ophthalmopathy and 57 with stable Graves' hyperthyroidism, was used to find distinguishing TCR V-J signatures. Prospective prediction of ophthalmopathy was tested in an independent validation cohort consisting of 18 hyperthyroidism patients and about 17 patients who later progressed to ophthalmopathy. The roughly 100 discovery patients were randomly divided into training and test sets at a 7:3 ratio. Thyroid tissue and blood T-cell repertoires from about six Graves' hyperthyroidism patients were also compared in the study. Following sampling, methimazole starting at 30 mg daily was given to hyperthyroidism patients, and high-dose intravenous methylprednisolone was given to ophthalmopathy patients. The libraries were constructed in a second round of multiplex PCR and then size-selected and purified. Libraries were sequenced paired-end with 100 bp reads on an Illumina HiSeq2000. Raw data were processed with SOAPnuke, discarding reads with adapters, uncalled bases, mean Phred below 15, or no exact constant-primer or identifier match. COPE v1.2.5 was used to merge the high-quality paired reads, and each unique nucleotide sequence was defined as a clonotype. MiTCR v1.1 was used to align clonotypes to the IMGT TRBV, TRBD and TRBJ reference segments. The analysis included only V-J combinations with a frequency above 0.0001, which together covered 99% to 99.2% of the repertoires. The TCS score was defined as the ratio of F50 (clonal expansion) to E x V (chaos), calculated using BLOSUM62-based TCRdist between CDR3 peptides within each V-J. Welch's t-statistics and random forest reduced 500 to 550 V-J features to 13, which were used in a naive Bayes classifier (R e1071). No statistical method was used to set the sample size in advance, and investigators knew the group allocation. According to the paper, TCR Vbeta CDR3 sequencing was carried out on approximately 140 peripheral blood samples, which came from under 50 ophthalmopathy, 70 to 80 hyperthyroidism and some 17 progressor patients.

This specimen was peripheral blood mononuclear cells (PBMCs), taken at new diagnosis, from a patient treated with antithyroid drugs. This TCR was recovered from a man aged 25 to 40 with Graves disease. Donor details come from another sample of the same person, matched by shared clones. Recombination joined TRBV29-1 with TRBJ2-1; there is no confident call for the D gene. The CDR3 reads as follows: CSVDVTAYNEQFF. The DNA is TGCAGCGTTGATGTGACGGCTTACAATGAGCAGTTCTTC.